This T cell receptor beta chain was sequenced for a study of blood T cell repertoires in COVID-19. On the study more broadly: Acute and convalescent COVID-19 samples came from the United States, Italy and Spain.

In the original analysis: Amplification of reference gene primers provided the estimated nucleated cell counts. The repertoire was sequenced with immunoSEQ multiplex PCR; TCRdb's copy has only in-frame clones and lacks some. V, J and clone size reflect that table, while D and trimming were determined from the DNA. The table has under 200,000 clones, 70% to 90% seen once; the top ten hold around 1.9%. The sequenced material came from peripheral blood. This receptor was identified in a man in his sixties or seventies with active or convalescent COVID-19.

Here the CDR3 reads CASSPSDTQYF. CDR3 coding DNA: TGCGCCAGCAGCCCGTCAGATACGCAGTATTTT. The chain couples TRBV4-3 to TRBJ2-3; D call uncertain. This CDR3 spans 11 amino acids. The V gene lost 4 bases and the J gene lost 4 bases, with 3 bases spanning the gap. CDR1 and CDR2 (germline): LGHNA, YSLEER.